This note documents a single T cell receptor beta chain sequence. The antigen is undetermined. The entry originates in a study of cytomegalovirus exposure and HLA in healthy donors. Study results and caveats: Most TCR sequences were uncommon, yet certain public TCRs appeared in many donors. A later analysis found first-cohort TCR clusters tended to co-occur in the roughly 120 validation repertoires.

Donors came from a validation cohort of 95 to 150 subjects, distinct from the first 666-subject cohort. The assay was immunoSEQ multiplex PCR, and TCRdb's table has in-frame clones only and misses some. In the table there are approximately 200,000 clones, roughly 84% of which are singletons. CDR1 is SGHTA, CDR2 FQGNSA, per germline. J was trimmed by 5 bases and V by 2 bases; bases with no gene match: 5. This CDR3 contains 14 residues. This sequence originates from a man aged 18 to 30 in good health and CMV-seropositive. The chain couples TRBV7-2 to TRBJ2-7, with 8 bases that match TRBD1. The sample consisted of PBMCs. The CDR3: CASSLPGQGNEQYF. As DNA, the CDR3 is TGTGCCAGCAGCTTACCAGGACAGGGAAACGAGCAGTACTTC.